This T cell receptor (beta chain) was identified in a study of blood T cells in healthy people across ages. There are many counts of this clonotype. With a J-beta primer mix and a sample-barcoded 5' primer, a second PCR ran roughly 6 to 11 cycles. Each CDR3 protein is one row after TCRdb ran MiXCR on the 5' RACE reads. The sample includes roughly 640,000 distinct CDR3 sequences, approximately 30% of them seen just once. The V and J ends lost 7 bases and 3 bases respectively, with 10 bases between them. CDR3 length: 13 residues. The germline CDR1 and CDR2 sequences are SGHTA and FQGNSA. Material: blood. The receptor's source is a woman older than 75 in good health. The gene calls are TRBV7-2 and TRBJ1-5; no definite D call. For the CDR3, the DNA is TGTGCCAGCACCCTCCATCCCAATCAGCCCCAGCATTTT. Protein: CASTLHPNQPQHF.